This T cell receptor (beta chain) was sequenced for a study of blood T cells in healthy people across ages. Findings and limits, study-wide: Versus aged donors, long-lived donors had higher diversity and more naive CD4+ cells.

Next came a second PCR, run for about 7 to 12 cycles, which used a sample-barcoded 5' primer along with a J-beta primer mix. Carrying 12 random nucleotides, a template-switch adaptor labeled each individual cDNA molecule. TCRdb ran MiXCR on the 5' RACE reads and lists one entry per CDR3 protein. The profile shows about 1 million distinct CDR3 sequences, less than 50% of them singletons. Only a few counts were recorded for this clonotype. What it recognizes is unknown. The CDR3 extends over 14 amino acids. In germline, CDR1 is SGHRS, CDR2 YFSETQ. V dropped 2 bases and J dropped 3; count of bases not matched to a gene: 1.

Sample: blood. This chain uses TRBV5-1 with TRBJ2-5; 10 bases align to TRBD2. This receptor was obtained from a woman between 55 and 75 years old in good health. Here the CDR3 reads CASSFLAGEETQYF. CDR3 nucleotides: TGCGCCAGCAGCTTCCTAGCGGGAGAAGAGACCCAGTACTTC.